This TCR beta chain was recovered during a study of blood T cell repertoires in COVID-19. Study details: The samples span acute and convalescent COVID-19 from the United States, Italy and Spain. T cells, B-cell-depleted T cells, or PBMCs provided the cDNA or gDNA that served as material.

This clone was detected once. The CDR3 length is 16 residues. J was trimmed by 0 bases and V by 0 bases; bases with no gene match: 3. Germline values: CDR1 SGHRS, CDR2 YFSETQ. Seattle patients were enrolled while actively infected and followed longitudinally. Per the authors' pipeline: Amplifying reference gene primers gave estimates of nucleated cell counts. Clones were read by immunoSEQ multiplex PCR, and TCRdb kept only the in-frame ones, dropping some. D and trimming come from the DNA, and the V and J calls and clone size come from that table. The sample has some 200,000 clones; roughly 85% are singletons.

This chain uses TRBV5-1 with TRBJ1-1; 9 positions agree with TRBD1. The sequencing input was peripheral blood. The sequence derives from a woman in her 70s with COVID-19, enrolled during active disease. In nucleotides, the CDR3 is TGCGCCAGCAGCTTGGTAACAGGGGGCATGAACACTGAAGCTTTCTTT. Translation gives CASSLVTGGMNTEAFF.